This T cell receptor (beta chain) was retrieved from a study of blood T cell repertoires in COVID-19. Overall study context: Collection of acute and convalescent COVID-19 samples took place in the United States, Italy and Spain.

Germline V gene sequence: CDR1 LGHNA, CDR2 YSLEER. The CDR3 is made up of 17 amino acids. V was clipped by 1 base and J by 2 bases; unmatched bases: 9. Individuals aged 18 to 89 years were recruited from 24 US areas. In assigning cohorts, the study relied on participant-reported clinical history. Cohort 3 donors were reported recovered after two negative PCRs, clearance, or symptom resolution. The assay was immunoSEQ multiplex PCR, and TCRdb's table has in-frame clones only and misses some. Here the sample spans 150,000 to 200,000 clones, 78% being singletons. Sequenced material: PBMCs or T cells enriched from blood (not recorded which). This TCR derives from a woman aged 45-60 years who had recovered from COVID-19. This chain joins TRBV4-3 and TRBJ2-3; 7 nucleotides line up with TRBD2. This CDR3 reads CASSQGPSGSNTDTQYF. CDR3 sequence (DNA): TGCGCCAGCAGCCAAGGACCTAGCGGATCAAACACAGATACGCAGTATTTT.